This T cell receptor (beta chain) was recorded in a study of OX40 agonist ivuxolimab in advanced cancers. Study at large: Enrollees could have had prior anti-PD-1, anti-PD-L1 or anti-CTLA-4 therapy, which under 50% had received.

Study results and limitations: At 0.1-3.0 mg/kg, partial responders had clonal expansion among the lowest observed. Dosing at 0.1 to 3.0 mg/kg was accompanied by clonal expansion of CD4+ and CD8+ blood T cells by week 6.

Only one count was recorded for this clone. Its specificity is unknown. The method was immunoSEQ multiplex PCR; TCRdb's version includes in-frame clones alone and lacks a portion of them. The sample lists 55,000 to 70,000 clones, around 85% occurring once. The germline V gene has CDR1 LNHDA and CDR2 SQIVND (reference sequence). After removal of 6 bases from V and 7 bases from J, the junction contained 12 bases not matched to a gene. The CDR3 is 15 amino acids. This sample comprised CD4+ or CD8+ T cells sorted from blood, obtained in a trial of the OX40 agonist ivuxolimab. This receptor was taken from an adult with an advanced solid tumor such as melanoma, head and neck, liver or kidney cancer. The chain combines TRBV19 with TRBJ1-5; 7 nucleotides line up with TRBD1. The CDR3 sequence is CASSKGTVRGQPQHF. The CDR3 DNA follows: TGTGCCAGTAGCAAAGGGACAGTGAGGGGGCAGCCCCAGCATTTT. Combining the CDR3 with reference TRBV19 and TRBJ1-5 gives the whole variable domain DGGITQSPKYLFRKEGQNVTLSCEQNLNHDAMYWYRQDPGQGLRLIYYSQIVNDFQKGDIAEGYSVSREKKESFPLTVTSAQKNPTAFYLCASSKGTVRGQPQHFGDGTRLSIL.